These 24 T cell receptor beta chains came from one sample sequenced in a study of monozygotic twins with inflammatory bowel disease. Each CDR3 protein gets one entry in TCRdb, which reprocessed the 5' RACE reads and gives no DNA. This sample's clone table lists about 380,000 distinct CDR3 sequences. Input material: blood. The receptors derive from a human donor with ulcerative colitis or Crohn's disease, or a healthy co-twin of an affected twin (not recorded which).

V and J are TRBV7-9 and TRBJ1-2; TCRdb's D call of TRBD1 is untestable without DNA. The CDR3 spans 16 residues. CDR1 is SEHNR, CDR2 FQNEAQ, per germline (reference sequence). The CDR3 reads CASSLGEGGGFYGYTF. Based on the CDR3 plus reference TRBV7-9 and TRBJ1-2, the full variable domain is DTGVSQNPRHKITKRGQNVTFRCDPISEHNRLYWYRQTLGQGPEFLTYFQNEAQLEKSRLLSDRFSAERPKGSFSTLEIQRTEQGDSAMYLCASSLGEGGGFYGYTFGSGTRLTVV.

V gene TRBV7-2 combines with J gene TRBJ2-5; TCRdb gives TRBD1 as the D gene, but with no DNA this cannot be confirmed. The CDR3 has 14 amino acids. Germline V gene data show CDR1 as SGHTA and CDR2 as FQGNSA. This CDR3 reads CASSLRVGGETQYF.

The chain has TRBV6-2 or TRBV6-3 and TRBJ1-2. CDR1 and CDR2 from the germline V gene are MNHEY and SVGEGT. CDR3 length: 13 residues. CDR3 sequence reads: CASNPLARDGYTF.

The gene calls are TRBV7-6 and TRBJ2-2. The V gene's germline CDR1 is SGHVS and CDR2 FNYEAQ. The CDR3 is made up of 14 amino acids. This chain's CDR3 is CASSLRRTSGELFF.

The chain recombines TRBV15 with TRBJ2-5; with no DNA, the TCRdb D assignment of TRBD1 cannot be verified. CDR1 is LNHNV, CDR2 YYDKDF, per germline (reference sequence). The CDR3 extends over 14 amino acids. CDR3 sequence: CATSRGGVEETQYF.

The genes are TRBV7-8 and TRBJ2-3; lacking DNA, the TRBD1 call made by TCRdb goes unchecked. Germline CDR1 reads SGHVS; CDR2 reads FQNEAQ. This CDR3 is built from 16 residues. This CDR3 is CASSTGRGRGADTQYF.

This rearrangement joins TRBV18 to TRBJ1-1. The CDR3 spans 17 residues. CDR1 is KGHSH and CDR2 is LQKENI in the germline V gene. CDR3 sequence reads: CASSHSLGLADNTEAFF.

The chain has TRBV20-1 and TRBJ1-5; TCRdb's D gene call, TRBD1, goes unchecked for lack of DNA. The germline V gene encodes CDR1 DFQATT and CDR2 SNEGSKA (reference sequence). The CDR3 is made up of 17 amino acids. This chain's CDR3 is CSARRQGARGSNQPQHF.

The V gene is TRBV27, the J gene TRBJ2-7; checking the TCRdb D call of TRBD2 is not possible without DNA. CDR1 MNHEY and CDR2 SMNVEV come from the germline V gene (reference sequence). The CDR3 runs 15 residues. This CDR3 reads CASSPAGGWFYEQYF.

The rearrangement uses TRBV24-1 and TRBJ2-3; TCRdb lists TRBD2, though no DNA is available to test this call. CDR1 and CDR2 (germline): KGHDR, SFDVKD. This CDR3 contains 13 residues. CDR3 in amino acids: CATGGENTDTQYF.

The chain links TRBV7-9 to TRBJ1-1. Germline V CDR1 and CDR2: SEHNR, FQNEAQ (reference sequence). The CDR3 length is 16 residues. CDR3 region: CASSPGNTEVNTEAFF.

The chain carries TRBV29-1 and TRBJ2-1; the D call of TRBD2 rests on TCRdb alone, since no DNA is present to check it. The CDR3 is made up of 15 amino acids. Per the germline V gene, CDR1 is SQVTM and CDR2 is ANQGSEA. CDR3 protein: CSAKGSGGAPNEQFF.

The gene calls are TRBV7-2 and TRBJ1-2; TCRdb's D call, TRBD1, is unchecked because there is no DNA. The CDR3 is made up of 14 amino acids. Looked up from germline, CDR1 is SGHTA and CDR2 is FQGNSA. The CDR3 sequence is CASSSYRINYGYTF.

This sequence joins TRBV6-5 and TRBJ1-5; the D gene TCRdb calls, TRBD1, cannot be checked with no DNA. Germline CDR1 reads MNHEY; CDR2 reads SVGAGI. The CDR3 sequence is 15 residues long. The CDR3 sequence: CASSSDRGRNQPQHF.

The chain's CDR3 is CASSLLGAGYDEQYF. The chain combines TRBV12-3 or TRBV12-4 with TRBJ2-7; TCRdb's D call of TRBD2 is untestable without DNA. This CDR3 has 15 residues.

J is TRBJ2-1 and V is TRBV29-1; TCRdb selects TRBD2, and the lack of DNA leaves this call unchecked. Per germline, CDR1 SQVTM and CDR2 ANQGSEA. This CDR3 contains 15 residues. CDR3 protein: CSVALAGGRLDEQFF.

The chain is built from TRBV4-3 and TRBJ2-3. The length of the CDR3 is 14 residues. From germline, CDR1 is LGHNA and CDR2 YSLEER. CDR3 region: CASSQVGSTDTQYF.

V usage is TRBV14 and J usage is TRBJ2-1; the TCRdb call, TRBD1, lacks DNA for checking. CDR1 and CDR2 (germline): SGHDN, FVKESK. This CDR3 has 18 residues. CDR3 residues: CASSPPGGGPISYNEQFF.

This sequence joins TRBV9 and TRBJ2-1; TCRdb calls TRBD2, which cannot be checked without DNA. The CDR3 totals 16 residues. The germline CDR1 and CDR2 sequences are SGDLS and YYNGEE. The CDR3: CASSPGGLAGYNEQFF.

The CDR3: CASSPSPSDGSQHF. The chain recombines TRBV18 with TRBJ1-5. Germline V gene lookup returns CDR1 KGHSH and CDR2 LQKENI. The CDR3 runs to 14 residues.

V and J are TRBV5-1 and TRBJ2-3; the D gene TCRdb calls, TRBD1, cannot be checked with no DNA. The CDR3 is 14 amino acids. CDR1 is SGHRS and CDR2 is YFSETQ in the germline V gene. The CDR3: CASSEDRGRDTQYF.

The V and J genes are TRBV9 and TRBJ1-3; the D call from TCRdb, TRBD1, cannot be confirmed without DNA. CDR1 and CDR2 from the germline V gene are SGDLS and YYNGEE. The CDR3 is 17 residues long. CDR3 region: CASSVEGRQASGNTIYF.

This sequence joins TRBV6-2 or TRBV6-3 and TRBJ2-3; TCRdb's D call, TRBD2, is unchecked because there is no DNA. The CDR3 spans 16 residues. Per germline, CDR1 MNHEY and CDR2 SVGEGT. The CDR3 is CASSPGGTDSTDTQYF.

The chain carries TRBV7-3 and TRBJ1-1; the D call of TRBD1 rests on TCRdb alone, since no DNA is present to check it. The CDR3 length is 16 residues. The germline V gene has CDR1 SGHTA and CDR2 FQGTGA. The CDR3 loop is CASSPGTGGLNTEAFF.